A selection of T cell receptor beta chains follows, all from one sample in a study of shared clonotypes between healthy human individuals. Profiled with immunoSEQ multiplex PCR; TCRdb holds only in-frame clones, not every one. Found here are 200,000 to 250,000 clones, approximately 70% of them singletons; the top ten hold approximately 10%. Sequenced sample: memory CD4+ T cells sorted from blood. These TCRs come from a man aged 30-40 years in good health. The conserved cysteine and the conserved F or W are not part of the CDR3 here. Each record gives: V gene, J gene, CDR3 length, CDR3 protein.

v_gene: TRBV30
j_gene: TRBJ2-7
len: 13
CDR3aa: AWSVSGTGSYEQY

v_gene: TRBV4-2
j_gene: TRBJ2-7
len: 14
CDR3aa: ASIHREGGCSYEQY

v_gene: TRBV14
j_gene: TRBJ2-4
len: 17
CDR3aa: ASSQVGPGQGMVKNIQY

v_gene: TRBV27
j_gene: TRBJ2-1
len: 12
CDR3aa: ASSAGQGRHEQF

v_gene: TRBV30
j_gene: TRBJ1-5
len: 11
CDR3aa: AWSYGENQPQH

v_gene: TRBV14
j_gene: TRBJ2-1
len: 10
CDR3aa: ASSQRRGGQF

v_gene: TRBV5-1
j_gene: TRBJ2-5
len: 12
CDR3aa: ASSLVGGEETQY

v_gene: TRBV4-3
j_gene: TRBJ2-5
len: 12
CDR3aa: ASSQDGRPETQY

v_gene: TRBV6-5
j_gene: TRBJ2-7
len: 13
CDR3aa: ASRLGLAGHYEQY

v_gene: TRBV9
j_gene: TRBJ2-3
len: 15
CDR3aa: ASSASTGPPTTDTQY

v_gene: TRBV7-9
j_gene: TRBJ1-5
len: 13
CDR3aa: ASSLTDSANQPQH

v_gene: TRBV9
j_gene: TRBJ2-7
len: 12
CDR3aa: ASSVGAENYEQY

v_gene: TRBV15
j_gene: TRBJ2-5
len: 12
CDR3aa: ATSRDRGSETQY

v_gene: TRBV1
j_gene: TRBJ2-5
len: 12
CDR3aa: TSSQQETPETQY

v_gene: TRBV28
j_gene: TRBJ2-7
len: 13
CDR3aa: ASSLYTAAAVEQY

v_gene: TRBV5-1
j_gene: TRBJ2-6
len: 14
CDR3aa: ASSKDESSGANVLT

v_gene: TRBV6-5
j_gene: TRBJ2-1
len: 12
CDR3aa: ASSYVTAHNEQF

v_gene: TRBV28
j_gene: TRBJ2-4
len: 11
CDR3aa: ASSLPAPNIQY

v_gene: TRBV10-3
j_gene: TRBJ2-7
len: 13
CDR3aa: AIREGTGQAYEQY

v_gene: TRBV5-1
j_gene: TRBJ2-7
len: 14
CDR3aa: ASSLAGTGNLYEQY